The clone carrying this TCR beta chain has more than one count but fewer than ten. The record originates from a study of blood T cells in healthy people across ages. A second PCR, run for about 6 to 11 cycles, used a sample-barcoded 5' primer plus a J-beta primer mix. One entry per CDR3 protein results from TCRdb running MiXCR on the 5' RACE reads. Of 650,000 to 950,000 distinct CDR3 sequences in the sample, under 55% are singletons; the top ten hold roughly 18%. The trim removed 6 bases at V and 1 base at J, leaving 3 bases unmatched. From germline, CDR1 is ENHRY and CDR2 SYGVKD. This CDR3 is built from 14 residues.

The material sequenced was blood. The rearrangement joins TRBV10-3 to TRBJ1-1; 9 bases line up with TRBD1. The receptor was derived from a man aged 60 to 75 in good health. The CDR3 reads CAIRWTGENTEAFF. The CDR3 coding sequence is TGTGCCATCAGATGGACAGGGGAGAACACTGAAGCTTTCTTT.